A selection of T cell receptor beta chains follows, all from one sample in a study of blood T cell repertoires in COVID-19. The repertoire was sequenced with immunoSEQ multiplex PCR; TCRdb's copy has only in-frame clones and lacks some. Among over 200,000 clones, about nine tenths were seen once, and the ten largest hold 4.5% to 5.5%. Sequenced material: peripheral blood. The source of these receptors is a middle-aged woman with acute or convalescent COVID-19. CDR3s include the opening cysteine and the closing phenylalanine or tryptophan. Fields, in order: J gene, V gene, clone size, D gene, CDR3 DNA, CDR3 protein. The D gene is left open where the match is weak. The listing skips clone size in some rows; elsewhere it reads once, few, many or a size class.

TRBJ1-2 | TRBV5-1 | NA | NA | TGCGCCAGCAGCTTTCAGGGTCGGGATGGCTACACCTTC | CASSFQGRDGYTF
TRBJ1-2 | TRBV6-4 | NA | NA | TGTGCCAGCCCTCTCACAGCTAACTATGGCTACACCTTC | CASPLTANYGYTF
TRBJ1-6 | TRBV6-4 | NA | NA | TGTGCCAGCAGTGATGTACAGGGCGATAATTCACCCCTCCACTTT | CASSDVQGDNSPLHF
TRBJ1-2 | TRBV28 | once | NA | TGTGCCAGCAGTTCAGCACAGGGTATCCATGTCTATGGCTACACCTTC | CASSSAQGIHVYGYTF
TRBJ2-2 | TRBV2 | NA | NA | TGTGCCAGCAGCTCCCCCTCGGGGAACACCGGGGAGCTGTTTTTT | CASSSPSGNTGELFF
TRBJ1-1 | TRBV12-5 | NA | TRBD1 | TGTGCTAGTGGTTGGGACAGTTGGGCTGCTGAAGCTTTCTTT | CASGWDSWAAEAFF
TRBJ2-3 | TRBV10-2 | once | NA | TGCGCCAGCAGTGAGTCTTCATTAACGGCGGGCACAGATACGCAGTATTTT | CASSESSLTAGTDTQYF
TRBJ2-5 | TRBV9 | NA | TRBD2 | TGTGCCAGCAGCGTAGGAGGTAGCGGGGGTGAGACCCAGTACTTC | CASSVGGSGGETQYF
TRBJ1-2 | TRBV6-1 | NA | NA | TGTGCCAGCAGTGAATTGGGGGGGATGGACTATGGCTACACCTTC | CASSELGGMDYGYTF
TRBJ1-1 | TRBV30 | NA | NA | TGTGCCTGGAGAGTCAGGGGGAACACTGAAGCTTTCTTT | CAWRVRGNTEAFF
TRBJ1-1 | TRBV19 | few | TRBD1 | TGTGCCAGTAGACGAGGTGACAGGGGGGTTTTTGGGAACACTGAAGCTTTCTTT | CASRRGDRGVFGNTEAFF
TRBJ2-1 | TRBV10-3 | few | NA | TGTGCCATCAGTGAGTCGACGGCGGGGCTAGGGGATGAGCAGTTCTTC | CAISESTAGLGDEQFF
TRBJ2-3 | TRBV28 | NA | TRBD2 | TGTGCCAGCAGTCTGAGCGGGGGGTCCACAGATACGCAGTATTTT | CASSLSGGSTDTQYF
TRBJ2-5 | TRBV2 | once | TRBD2 | TGTGCCAGCAAAGGACTAGCGGTACAAGAGACCCAGTACTTC | CASKGLAVQETQYF
TRBJ1-2 | TRBV29-1 | NA | TRBD1 | TGCAGCGTTCCTGACAGGGCCCGATATGGCTACACCTTC | CSVPDRARYGYTF
TRBJ2-5 | TRBV25-1 | NA | NA | TGTGCCAGCAGCGTAGACAGCGTATTCCAAGAGACCCAGTACTTC | CASSVDSVFQETQYF
TRBJ2-3 | TRBV18 | NA | TRBD2 | TGTGCCAGCTCACCAAACGGAGCGGGGGCTTTCACAGATACGCAGTATTTT | CASSPNGAGAFTDTQYF
TRBJ1-2 | TRBV5-1 | NA | TRBD1 | TGCGCCAGCCTAGTGACGACAGGGGTTTATGGCTACACCTTC | CASLVTTGVYGYTF
TRBJ2-1 | TRBV19 | NA | TRBD2 | TGTGCCAGTAGTGCGGGGGGAGGCTATGAGCAGTTCTTC | CASSAGGGYEQFF
TRBJ1-1 | TRBV27 | NA | NA | TGTGCCAGCAGTTCCTGGGGAGGGCGGGCGAACACTGAAGCTTTCTTT | CASSSWGGRANTEAFF
TRBJ1-5 | TRBV30 | NA | TRBD1 | TGTGCCTGGAGTCCGACAGGGGGTGGTCAGCCCCAGCATTTT | CAWSPTGGGQPQHF
TRBJ1-1 | TRBV5-1 | NA | NA | TGCGCCAGCAGCCCAGGGCTAGGGGCGTCGAACACTGAAGCTTTCTTT | CASSPGLGASNTEAFF
TRBJ1-6 | TRBV10-1 | once | TRBD1 | TGCGCCAGCAGTGAGCAAGGGGGCCGGTCCTATAATTCACCCCTCCACTTT | CASSEQGGRSYNSPLHF
TRBJ2-5 | TRBV7-8 | NA | NA | TGTGCCAGCAGCCCCGGGACTTACCAAGAGACCCAGTACTTC | CASSPGTYQETQYF
TRBJ2-5 | TRBV6-4 | NA | NA | TGTGCCAGCAGCCCGACAGGTTCGGAGACCCAGTACTTC | CASSPTGSETQYF
TRBJ2-1 | TRBV15 | NA | TRBD2 | TGTGCCACCAGCAGAGATAACCTAGCGGGGATCAAGGGTAATGAGCAGTTCTTC | CATSRDNLAGIKGNEQFF
TRBJ1-2 | TRBV6-1 | NA | NA | TGTGCCAGCAGTGAAGAACAAATCAGCTATGGCTACACCTTC | CASSEEQISYGYTF
TRBJ1-6 | TRBV9 | NA | NA | TGTGCCAGCAGCGTAGTGAGATTGGTCAGGGGCTCCTATAATTCACCCCTCCACTTT | CASSVVRLVRGSYNSPLHF
TRBJ1-5 | TRBV5-1 | NA | TRBD1 | TGCGCCAGCAGCACCGGGACAGACAATCAGCCCCAGCATTTT | CASSTGTDNQPQHF
TRBJ1-1 | TRBV7-3 | NA | NA | TGTGCCAGCAGCTTAACGCTCGGTCCTGACACTGAAGCTTTCTTT | CASSLTLGPDTEAFF
TRBJ1-1 | TRBV30 | NA | NA | TGTGCCTGGAGAGAGGCAGCCTCGGCTTTCTTT | CAWREAASAFF
TRBJ2-3 | TRBV3-1/TRBV3-2 | NA | TRBD1 | TGTGCCAGCAGCCCCCGGCAGGGGGAAGACACAGATACGCAGTATTTT | CASSPRQGEDTDTQYF
TRBJ2-1 | TRBV2 | NA | TRBD2 | TGTGCCAGCAGTATCCCTCCGCGGGGGGGCGGAAATGAGCAGTTCTTC | CASSIPPRGGGNEQFF
TRBJ2-2 | TRBV7-6 | NA | NA | TGTGCCAGCAGCTTATACAGGAACACCGGGGAGCTGTTTTTT | CASSLYRNTGELFF
TRBJ2-2 | TRBV5-6 | NA | TRBD1 | TGTGCCAGCAGCTACCGGGACAGGGACACCGGGGAGCTGTTTTTT | CASSYRDRDTGELFF
TRBJ2-5 | TRBV5-1 | NA | TRBD1 | TGCGCCAGCCGCCCGGCGGGCAGGGGGCCGGGAGAGACCCAGTACTTC | CASRPAGRGPGETQYF
TRBJ1-1 | TRBV10-3 | NA | TRBD1 | TGTGCCACTTCGCAGGGGGGCAGGAGGACTGAAGCTTTCTTT | CATSQGGRRTEAFF
TRBJ1-5 | TRBV2 | NA | TRBD1 | TGTGCCAGCAGTGAACTTTGGACAGGGCATCAGCCCCAGCATTTT | CASSELWTGHQPQHF
TRBJ2-1 | TRBV2 | once | NA | TGTGCCAGCACTAGCAGCTCCTACAATGAGCAGTTCTTC | CASTSSSYNEQFF
TRBJ1-1 | TRBV3-1/TRBV3-2 | NA | NA | TGTGCCAGCGCTACGAACACTGAAGCTTTCTTT | CASATNTEAFF
TRBJ2-2 | TRBV7-9 | NA | NA | TGTGCCAGCAGCCCTGGGACATCCGTCGGGGAGCTGTTTTTT | CASSPGTSVGELFF
TRBJ1-5 | TRBV12-3/TRBV12-4 | NA | NA | TGTGCCAGCAAGGAGGGGTACAATCAGCCCCAGCATTTT | CASKEGYNQPQHF
TRBJ1-4 | TRBV2 | NA | NA | TGTGCCAGCGGAGGGATAGGGGAAAAACTGTTTTTT | CASGGIGEKLFF
TRBJ1-3 | TRBV6-6 | NA | NA | TGTGCCAGCAGAAAATCGGAGGCCGGAAACACCATATATTTT | CASRKSEAGNTIYF
TRBJ1-2 | TRBV2 | NA | NA | TGTGCCAGCAGTGACGGGAGGGACTACTATGGCTACACCTTC | CASSDGRDYYGYTF
TRBJ1-5 | TRBV10-1 | NA | TRBD1 | TGCGCCAGCCAAATGACAGGGGACCCCCAGCCCCAGCATTTT | CASQMTGDPQPQHF
TRBJ1-5 | TRBV19 | NA | TRBD1 | TGTGCCAGTAGTATAAGGGGACAGTCATCGCCCAATCAGCCCCAGCATTTT | CASSIRGQSSPNQPQHF
TRBJ1-1 | TRBV3-1/TRBV3-2 | NA | NA | TGTGCCAGCAGCCAAGAGGGGGGGGCAGAAGCTTTCTTT | CASSQEGGAEAFF
TRBJ1-3 | TRBV7-2 | NA | NA | TGTGCCAGCAGCTCAGCCACAGGAAACACCATATATTTT | CASSSATGNTIYF
TRBJ2-2 | TRBV10-2 | NA | TRBD1 | TGCGCCAGCAGTGAGACAGGGGCCGGGGAGCTGTTTTTT | CASSETGAGELFF
TRBJ2-1 | TRBV27 | NA | TRBD2 | TGTGCCAGCAGCCTAAGTAGCGGGGGGCGGGTTGAGCAGTTCTTC | CASSLSSGGRVEQFF
TRBJ1-1 | TRBV4-2 | NA | NA | TGTGCCAGCAGCCCGTGGGGTGGACCCGGGGATGCTTTCTTT | CASSPWGGPGDAFF
TRBJ1-2 | TRBV7-2 | NA | TRBD1 | TGTGCCAGCAGCCTCAGCCGAAACAGGGGGCTAAACTATGGCTACACCTTC | CASSLSRNRGLNYGYTF
TRBJ1-2 | TRBV7-8 | NA | TRBD1 | TGTGCCAGCAGTCGGGACAGGGGGAGGAGCTATGGCTACACCTTC | CASSRDRGRSYGYTF
TRBJ1-4 | TRBV6-5 | NA | TRBD1 | TGTGCCAGCAGTCGCTCGGGACAGAGGGATGAAAAACTGTTTTTT | CASSRSGQRDEKLFF